This section outlines one TCR beta chain sequence together with its context. The entry originates in a study of blood T cell repertoires in COVID-19. Study-wide context: The study drew acute and convalescent COVID-19 samples from the United States, Italy and Spain.

The V gene end was trimmed by 3 bases and the J gene end by 7 bases; junction bases not matched to a gene: 16. CDR1 is SGHRS and CDR2 is YFSETQ in the germline V gene. CDR3 length equals 19 residues. Those enrolled, adults aged roughly 18 to 89 years, came from around 25 US areas. Donors were grouped by their self-reported clinical history. Recovered participants had two consecutive negative NP/OP PCR tests, healthcare professional clearance, or symptom resolution. Profiling relied on immunoSEQ multiplex PCR, and the TCRdb table lists in-frame clones only, not all of them. Of 390,000 or so clones listed, roughly 80% are singletons.

The genes are TRBV5-1 and TRBJ2-1; 13 bases fit TRBD2. The source material was PBMCs or T cells enriched from blood (not recorded which). This TCR derives from a woman in her fifties or sixties who had recovered from COVID-19. The CDR3 here is CASSWETSGGPWWINEQFF. In DNA, the CDR3 is TGCGCCAGCAGCTGGGAGACTAGCGGGGGGCCATGGTGGATAAATGAGCAGTTCTTC.